This record looks at one T cell receptor beta chain sequence and its context. The sample originates from a study of control samples from healthy donors and cancer patients. The repertoire was sequenced with immunoSEQ multiplex PCR; TCRdb's copy has only in-frame clones and lacks some. The repertoire holds 95,000 to 150,000 clones, with 92% as singletons. This CDR3 has 12 amino acids. Germline CDR1 is SGHKS and CDR2 is YYEKEE (reference sequence). Trimming took 0 bases from V and 7 from J, leaving 7 bases between them. The sample consisted of PBMCs. The origin of this receptor is a man of 80 years or more with head and neck cancer. The J gene is TRBJ1-2, the V gene TRBV5-5; no reliable D call. The CDR3 protein is CASSLAGGGYTF. The DNA for the CDR3 is TGTGCCAGCAGCTTGGCCGGTGGTGGCTACACCTTC.